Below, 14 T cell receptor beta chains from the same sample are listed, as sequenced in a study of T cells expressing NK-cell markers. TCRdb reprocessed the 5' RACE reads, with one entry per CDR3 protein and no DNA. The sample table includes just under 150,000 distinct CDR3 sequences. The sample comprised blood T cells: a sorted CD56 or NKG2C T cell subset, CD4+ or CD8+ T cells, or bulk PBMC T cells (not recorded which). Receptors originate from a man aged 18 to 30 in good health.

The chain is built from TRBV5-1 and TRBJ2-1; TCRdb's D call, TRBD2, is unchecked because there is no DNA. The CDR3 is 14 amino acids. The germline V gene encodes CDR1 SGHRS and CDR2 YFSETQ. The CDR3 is CASSSGTAQNEQFF.

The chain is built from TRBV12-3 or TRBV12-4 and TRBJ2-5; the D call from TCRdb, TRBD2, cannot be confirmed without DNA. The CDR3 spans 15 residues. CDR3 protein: CASSRGTSGEETQYF.

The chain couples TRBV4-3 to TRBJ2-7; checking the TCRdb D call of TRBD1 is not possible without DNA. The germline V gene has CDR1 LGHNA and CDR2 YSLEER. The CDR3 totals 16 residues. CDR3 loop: CASSQDGGWGSSEQYF.

The CDR3 is CSAQSTSGRSYNEQFF. V and J are TRBV29-1 and TRBJ2-1; TCRdb returns TRBD2, unconfirmable since there is no DNA. CDR1 is SQVTM and CDR2 is ANQGSEA in the germline V gene. There are 16 residues in the CDR3.

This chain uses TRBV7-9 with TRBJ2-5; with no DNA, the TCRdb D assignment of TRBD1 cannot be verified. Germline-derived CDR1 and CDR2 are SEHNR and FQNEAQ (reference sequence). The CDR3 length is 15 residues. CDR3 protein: CASSRREGALETQYF.

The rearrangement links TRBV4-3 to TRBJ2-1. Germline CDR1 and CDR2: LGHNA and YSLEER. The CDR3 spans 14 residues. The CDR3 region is CASSLIGPYNEQFF.

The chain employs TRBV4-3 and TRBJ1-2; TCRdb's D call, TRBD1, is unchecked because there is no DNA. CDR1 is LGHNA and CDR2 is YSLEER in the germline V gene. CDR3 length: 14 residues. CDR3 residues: CASSQDTGSYGYTF.

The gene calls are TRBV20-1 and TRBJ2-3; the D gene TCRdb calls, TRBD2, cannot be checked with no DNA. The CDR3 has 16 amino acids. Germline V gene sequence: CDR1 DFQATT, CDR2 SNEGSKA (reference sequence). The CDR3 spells CSARDLELAGVDTQYF.

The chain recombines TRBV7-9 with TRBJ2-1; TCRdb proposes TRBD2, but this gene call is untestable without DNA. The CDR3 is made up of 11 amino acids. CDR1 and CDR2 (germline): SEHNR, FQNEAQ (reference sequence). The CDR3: CASRGEGEQFF. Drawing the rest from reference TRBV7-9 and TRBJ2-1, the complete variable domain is DTGVSQNPRHKITKRGQNVTFRCDPISEHNRLYWYRQTLGQGPEFLTYFQNEAQLEKSRLLSDRFSAERPKGSFSTLEIQRTEQGDSAMYLCASRGEGEQFFGPGTRLTVL.

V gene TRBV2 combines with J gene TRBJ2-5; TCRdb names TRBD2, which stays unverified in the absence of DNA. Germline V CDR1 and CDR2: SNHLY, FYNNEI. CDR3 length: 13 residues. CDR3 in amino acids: CASQSGLQETQYF.

The CDR3 here is CASADGVTGANVLTF. The chain recombines TRBV27 with TRBJ2-6. The CDR3 loop spans 15 amino acids. Germline assignment: CDR1 MNHEY and CDR2 SMNVEV (reference sequence).

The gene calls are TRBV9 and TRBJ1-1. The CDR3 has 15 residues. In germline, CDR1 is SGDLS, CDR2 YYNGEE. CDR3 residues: CASSVTNRMNTEAFF. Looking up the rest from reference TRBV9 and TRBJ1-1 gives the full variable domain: DSGVTQTPKHLITATGQRVTLRCSPRSGDLSVYWYQQSLDQGLQFLIQYYNGEERAKGNILERFSAQQFPDLHSELNLSSLELGDSALYFCASSVTNRMNTEAFFGQGTRLTVV.

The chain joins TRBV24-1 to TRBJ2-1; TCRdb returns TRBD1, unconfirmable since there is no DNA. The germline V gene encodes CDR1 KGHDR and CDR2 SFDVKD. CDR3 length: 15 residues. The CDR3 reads CATSGGTRSYNEQFF.

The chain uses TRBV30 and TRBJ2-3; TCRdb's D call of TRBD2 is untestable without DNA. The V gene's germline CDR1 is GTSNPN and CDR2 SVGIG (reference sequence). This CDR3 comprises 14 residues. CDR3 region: CAWTSGRGVDTQYF.